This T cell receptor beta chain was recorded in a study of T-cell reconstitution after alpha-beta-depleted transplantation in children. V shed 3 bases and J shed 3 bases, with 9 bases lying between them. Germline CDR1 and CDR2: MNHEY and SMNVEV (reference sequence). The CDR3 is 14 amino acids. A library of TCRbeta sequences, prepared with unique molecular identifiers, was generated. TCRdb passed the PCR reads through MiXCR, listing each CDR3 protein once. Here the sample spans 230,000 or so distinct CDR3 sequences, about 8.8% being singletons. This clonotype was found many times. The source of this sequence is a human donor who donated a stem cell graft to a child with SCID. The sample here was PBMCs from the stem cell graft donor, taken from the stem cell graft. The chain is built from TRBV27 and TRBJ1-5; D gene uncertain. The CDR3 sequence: CASSFSLYNQPQHF. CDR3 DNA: TGTGCCAGCAGTTTCTCCTTGTACAATCAGCCCCAGCATTTT.